Below, one TCR beta chain is given with its context. This clone came up a few times. Its antigen is unknown. Base-call qualities are not available, and no considerably larger clone is one nucleotide away. CDR1 MNHEY and CDR2 SVGAGI were looked up in the germline V gene. The CDR3 goes from the cysteine to the phenylalanine over 15 residues. Just CDR3 DNA is preserved here, 45 bases in frame from base 1. A distance of 17 bases separates the germline ends of V and J, which lose 8 bases and 1 base respectively. The collaborating institutions used their own protocols to collect whole blood in K2EDTA tubes. For TCRbeta analysis, collaborators shipped samples in one of three forms: frozen whole blood, isolated PBMCs, or DNA extracted from either of those sample types. This record comes from a study of blood T cell repertoires in COVID-19 (dated by TCRdb to the early 2020s). With regard to the full study: Samples covering the acute and convalescent phases of COVID-19 were provided by collaborators in the United States, Italy and Spain. The prospective study material was composed of cDNA or gDNA derived from T cells, B-cell-depleted T cells, or PBMCs. Subjects who had been exposed to COVID-19, were actively infected with it, or had recovered from it provided the deeply sampled blood TCRbeta repertoires that made up the dataset. The repertoires were made available in a free public database intended to serve as a resource for research on the immune response to SARS-CoV-2. The samples were drawn from the first 160 participants of the ongoing ImmuneRACE study and from 950 to 1,500 subjects provided by 6 global collaborators. The sample metadata nearly always contained a de-identified subject ID, COVID-19 status, age in years and sex. Where available, HLA class I and class II types were obtained from metadata supplied by the sample provider rather than from assay-based typing.

Results and caveats for the whole study, not just this receptor: The amount of clinical and demographic metadata varied by source and participant and was provided uncurated.

TCRbeta CDR3 regions were amplified from genomic DNA by means of the immunoSEQ Assay, a bias-controlled multiplex PCR. In the authors' own workflow: The number of nucleated cells in each sample was estimated by amplification of reference gene primers within the assay. Sequence reads were collapsed and filtered to measure the absolute abundance of every unique TCRbeta CDR3 rearrangement. For each sample, productive Simpson clonality was calculated by taking the square root of Simpson's diversity index across productive rearrangements. TCRdb obtained this table from immuneACCESS and retained in-frame rearrangements with V and J assigned. These tables miss some clones; where compared with another copy, unresolved V genes account for less than half of the shortfall, and the remainder is unexplained. V, J and clone size were drawn from that table, and D and trimming were deduced from the DNA. The sample contains approximately 97,000 clones, about 89% of them found a single time. Just under 20% of the sample goes to the ten largest clones.

Sequencing input: peripheral blood. The V and J segments used are TRBV6-5 and TRBJ1-1, and the D gene may be TRBD1, 6 bases matching. This receptor was taken from a human donor in a cohort sampled during active COVID-19. The nucleotides are TGTGCCAGCTGTTGGGTGGCGGGGGCGAACACTGAAGCTTTCTTT. This codes for CASCWVAGANTEAFF.